The TCR beta chain described here comes from a study of sequential checkpoint blockade in melanoma. Background on the study: First-line arms were nivolumab then ipilimumab, or the reverse, randomized 1:1. Each arm's sequence ended with maintenance nivolumab.

TCRdb's copy holds only in-frame clones and misses some; the assay was immunoSEQ multiplex PCR. The data contain 13,000 to 15,000 clones, around 69% of them singletons. The length of the CDR3 is 13 residues. Germline CDR1 reads MGHRA; CDR2 reads YSYEKL. V lost 6 bases, J lost 0 bases, and 9 bases lay in between. Documented treatment: randomized to nivolumab then ipilimumab (arm A) or the reverse (arm B). This chain uses TRBV4-1 with TRBJ2-7; the D gene is possibly TRBD2 (5 bases). The sequencing here drew on CD8+ T cells sorted from blood (inferred from file names), taken from a patient given nivolumab and ipilimumab in sequence. The origin of this receptor is a human donor with melanoma. CDR3 in amino acids: CASSTGDSYEQYF. CDR3 DNA sequence: TGCGCCAGCAGTACCGGGGACTCCTACGAGCAGTACTTC.